The 6 T cell receptor beta chains in this list originate from one sample, sequenced in a study of shared clonotypes between healthy human individuals. The data were produced by immunoSEQ multiplex PCR, yet TCRdb's version contains in-frame clones alone and is incomplete. This sample carries about 1 million clones, 65% to 80% of them seen once, and the ten largest clones take approximately 1.3%. The sample consisted of memory CD4+ T cells sorted from blood. The subset here: CD45RA-negative fraction. These receptors were obtained from a man aged 18 to 30 in good health.

The gene calls are TRBV19 and TRBJ1-5; D is unclear. The CDR3 is 18 residues long. CDR1 is LNHDA and CDR2 is SQIVND in the germline V gene (reference sequence). V lost 3 bases and J lost 1, with 19 bases in between. As DNA, the CDR3 is TGTGCCAGTAGTATTTATGCGATGGTGGTGACCAGCAATCAGCCCCAGCATTTT. Its translation is CASSIYAMVVTSNQPQHF.

This clone was picked up one time. The gene calls are TRBV7-9 and TRBJ2-3; no clear D. V dropped 3 bases and J dropped 5 bases, with 9 bases sitting between them. The CDR3 length is 13 residues. Germline values: CDR1 SEHNR, CDR2 FQNEAQ (reference sequence). The CDR3 sequence: CASSLGRLDTQYF. The DNA for the CDR3 is TGTGCCAGCAGCTTGGGAAGGCTAGATACGCAGTATTTT.

This clone was detected a few times. The rearrangement joins TRBV5-1 to TRBJ1-2; D is unresolved. This CDR3 has 15 residues. Germline V lookup: CDR1 SGHRS, CDR2 YFSETQ. Trimming stripped 1 base from V and 6 bases from J, with 16 bases between. This CDR3 reads CASSLSGQWANGYTF. The CDR3 DNA follows: TGCGCCAGCAGCTTGTCGGGCCAGTGGGCGAATGGCTACACCTTC.

The sample holds one count of this clone. The chain recombines TRBV19 with TRBJ1-1; possible D gene TRBD1, 6 bases. Trimming took off 5 bases at V and 1 base at J, with 14 bases between the two ends. The CDR3 consists of 15 residues. The V gene's germline CDR1 is LNHDA and CDR2 SQIVND (reference sequence). The CDR3 sequence is CASSVGHQPNTEAFF. The CDR3, as DNA: TGTGCCAGTAGTGTGGGACATCAACCGAACACTGAAGCTTTCTTT.

The chain carries TRBV7-9 and TRBJ2-1; D tentatively fits TRBD1 or TRBD2 (6 bases each). CDR3 length: 17 residues. From germline, CDR1 is SEHNR and CDR2 FQNEAQ (reference sequence). The germline V and J ends were trimmed by 5 bases and 0 bases, with 17 bases remaining between them. The CDR3 protein is CASSPHGGLSSYNEQFF. In DNA, the CDR3 is TGTGCCAGCAGCCCCCATGGGGGGCTCAGCTCCTACAATGAGCAGTTCTTC.

The CDR3 reads CASSLSRDRVYSNQPQHF. The CDR3 DNA reads as TGTGCCAGCAGCTTAAGTAGGGACAGGGTTTATAGCAATCAGCCCCAGCATTTT. V is TRBV11-3 and J is TRBJ1-5; 9 bases line up with TRBD1. This CDR3 is 18 amino acids long. The trim removed 2 bases at V and 0 bases at J, leaving 8 bases unmatched. Germline CDR1 is SGHNT and CDR2 is YENEEA. Filled out from reference TRBV11-3 and TRBJ1-5, the complete variable domain reads EAGVVQSPRYKIIEKKQPVAFWCNPISGHNTLYWYLQNLGQGPELLIRYENEEAVDDSQLPKDRFSAERLKGVDSTLKIQPAELGDSAVYLCASSLSRDRVYSNQPQHFGDGTRLSIL.